The rows below give T cell receptor beta chains drawn from one sample of a study of long-term antiretroviral therapy in people with HIV. Libraries were prepared by immunoSEQ multiplex PCR; TCRdb keeps only in-frame clonotypes and omits some of them. The data contain just under 35,000 clones, 70% to 90% of them seen just once; the ten biggest clones take up 4.5% to 5%. The sample was unsorted PBMCs, taken roughly 2.9 years before starting antiretroviral therapy. These receptors all come from a woman between 25 and 40 years old with HIV. CDR3s include the opening cysteine and the closing phenylalanine or tryptophan. Expanded clones are given a class, and other clones once, few, many or no size at all.

few	TRBV7-2	TRBJ1-5	CASSRNAGNQPQHF
-	TRBV29-1	TRBJ1-3	CSVRTGGSGNTIYF
-	TRBV19	TRBJ2-1	CASSPDRGLYNEQFF
-	TRBV30	TRBJ1-6	CACPNVGEVNNSPLHF
-	TRBV2	TRBJ1-3	CASSVAGGGDSGNTIYF
-	TRBV30	TRBJ2-3	CAWRPSLDTQYF
-	TRBV11-2	TRBJ2-7	CASSLVRSYEQYF
-	TRBV2	TRBJ1-1	CASSGQSFEAFF
-	TRBV12-2	TRBJ2-5	CASRLGGTPSRTHRTQYF
-	TRBV4-2	TRBJ1-1	CASSPYRDTEAFF
few	TRBV4-2	TRBJ2-3	CASSQVLGTDTQYF
-	TRBV29-1	TRBJ1-5	CSVLGAPTGSGSNQPQHF
-	TRBV5-8	TRBJ1-5	CASSFGGGHQPQHF
-	TRBV19	TRBJ1-2	CASRYGGTGEEGYTF
-	TRBV19	TRBJ1-2	CASKIQGAEFYGYTF
-	TRBV2	TRBJ1-1	CASSARQAVITEAFF
-	TRBV7-2	TRBJ1-6	CASSLHSSSPLHF
-	TRBV6-5	TRBJ2-2	CASSARPANTGELFF
once	TRBV4-1	TRBJ1-4	CASSQEGVVGGQKLFF
-	TRBV28	TRBJ1-2	CASSLPSKGGGYTF
-	TRBV5-6	TRBJ1-5	CASSLGQRGNQPQHF